There are a few counts of the clone carrying this TCR beta chain. Its antigen is not known. This record comes from a study of T cell responses to AZD1222 COVID-19 vaccine. Study summary: Doses given second, at about 4 or about 12 weeks, were pooled. The study, taken as a whole, reports: The sample set comprised mostly white British donors with more females, and clonal diversity was possibly underestimated. It was only a handful of AZD1222 recipients who were seropositive at baseline.

Repertoires were generated with immunoSEQ multiplex PCR, while TCRdb's copy carries only in-frame clones and drops some. Altogether 100,000 to 150,000 clones are present, around 82% being singletons, with the ten largest covering 5% to 7%. The germline CDR1 and CDR2 sequences are LNHNV and YYDKDF (reference sequence). CDR3 size: 15 residues. Trimming at V came to 1 base and at J to 3 bases, leaving 3 bases not matched to a gene. The sample consisted of peripheral blood, taken on day 0 of AZD1222 vaccination. V and J are TRBV15 and TRBJ2-7; 10 nucleotides match TRBD1. This clonotype originated in an adult in good health. CDR3 sequence: CATSRATGGIYEQYF. The CDR3 DNA is TGTGCCACCAGCAGAGCGACAGGGGGCATCTACGAGCAGTACTTC. Looking up the rest from reference TRBV15 and TRBJ2-7 gives the full variable domain: DAMVIQNPRYQVTQFGKPVTLSCSQTLNHNVMYWYQQKSSQAPKLLFHYYDKDFNNEADTPDNFQSRRPNTSFCFLDIRSPGLGDTAMYLCATSRATGGIYEQYFGPGTRLTVT.